The 21 T cell receptor beta chains below all came from one sample that was sequenced in a study of T cell responses to AZD1222 COVID-19 vaccine. Clones were read by immunoSEQ multiplex PCR, and TCRdb kept only the in-frame ones, dropping some. The sample has 150,000 to 200,000 clones; around 90% are singletons. Sequencing was performed on peripheral blood, taken 28 days after the second dose of the MenACWY control vaccine. These receptor sequences come from an adult who received the MenACWY meningococcal vaccine as a control.

The chain couples TRBV7-9 to TRBJ2-1; 10 nucleotides agree with TRBD2. The V and J ends lost 2 bases and 8 bases, in that order; junction bases with no gene match: 6. The germline V gene has CDR1 SEHNR and CDR2 FQNEAQ (reference sequence). The CDR3 is made up of 15 amino acids. The CDR3 reads CASSLTSGRADEQFF. CDR3 DNA sequence: TGTGCCAGCAGCTTAACAAGCGGGAGGGCCGATGAGCAGTTCTTC.

This rearrangement joins TRBV10-3 to TRBJ2-2, with D perhaps matching TRBD1 (5 bases). Germline values: CDR1 ENHRY, CDR2 SYGVKD. The CDR3 spans 15 residues. Between the trimmed V and J ends, which lost 1 base and 0 bases, there was a span of 6 bases. The CDR3 sequence is CAISELQANTGELFF. The CDR3 nucleotides read TGTGCCATCAGTGAGTTACAGGCGAACACCGGGGAGCTGTTTTTT.

This clone has a single count. This sequence joins TRBV7-2 and TRBJ2-1; D is ambiguous. Germline V CDR1 and CDR2: SGHTA, FQGNSA. The CDR3 consists of 13 residues. Between the trimmed V and J ends, which lost 5 bases and 9 bases, there was a span of 14 bases. The CDR3 DNA sequence: TGTGCCAGCAGCGCGCCACTACACGGTGAGCAGTTCTTC. Translating it yields CASSAPLHGEQFF.

The V call is TRBV5-1, the J call TRBJ2-5, with 11 bases aligning to TRBD2. Germline assignment: CDR1 SGHRS and CDR2 YFSETQ. Germline trimming cut 4 bases from V and 3 bases from J; bases unmatched to any gene: 2. This CDR3 is 14 amino acids long. In DNA form, the CDR3 reads TGCGCCAGCAGCCAGGGACTAGCGGAAGAGACCCAGTACTTC. It translates to CASSQGLAEETQYF.

Comment on this clone: At the DNA level, this CDR3 is encoded by other sequences in the same sample as well. The chain joins TRBV28 to TRBJ1-5, with D uncertain. CDR3 size: 14 residues. V lost 5 bases, J lost 0 bases, and 8 bases lay in between. The V gene's germline CDR1 is MDHEN and CDR2 SYDVKM. This CDR3 reads CASSLGGSNQPQHF. The CDR3 bases are TGTGCCAGCAGTCTAGGAGGTAGCAATCAGCCCCAGCATTTT. The variable domain in full, completed from reference TRBV28 and TRBJ1-5, reads DVKVTQSSRYLVKRTGEKVFLECVQDMDHENMFWYRQDPGLGLRLIYFSYDVKMKEKGDIPEGYSVSREKKERFSLILESASTNQTSMYLCASSLGGSNQPQHFGDGTRLSIL.

This chain connects TRBV6-1 to TRBJ2-7; the D gene is possibly TRBD1 (5 bases). V lost 3 bases and J lost 3, with 15 bases in between. CDR1 and CDR2 from the germline V gene are MNHNS and SASEGT. This CDR3 contains 15 residues. For the CDR3, the DNA is TGTGCCAGCAGTGACCAAGACAGAATGAGCTACGAGCAGTACTTC. Protein sequence: CASSDQDRMSYEQYF.

The chain recombines TRBV29-1 with TRBJ2-1; 9 nucleotides align to TRBD2. Germline values: CDR1 SQVTM, CDR2 ANQGSEA. V gave up 3 bases and J gave up 8 bases; unmatched junction bases: 8. There are 14 residues in the CDR3. The chain's CDR3 is CSVDGLAGRYEQFF. CDR3 nucleotides: TGCAGCGTTGACGGTCTAGCGGGAAGGTATGAGCAGTTCTTC.

Note on this clone: Within the sample, other DNA sequences also encode this same CDR3. V gene TRBV20-1 combines with J gene TRBJ2-7, with 7 positions matching TRBD2. This CDR3 comprises 14 residues. V trimming: 3 bases; J trimming: 6 bases; junction bases outside the gene matches: 11. Germline loops: CDR1 DFQATT, CDR2 SNEGSKA (reference sequence). DNA of the CDR3: TGCAGTGCTAGTTGGTCCGGGGGGAGTCCCGAGCAGTACTTC. Translated, it gives CSASWSGGSPEQYF.

This chain links TRBV7-2 with TRBJ1-2; D might be TRBD1 (5 bases). The CDR3 has 13 residues. Trimming removed 4 bases from V and 8 bases from J, with 14 bases in between. CDR1 is SGHTA, CDR2 FQGNSA, per germline. CDR3 residues: CASSSQPKGGYTF. The CDR3 DNA reads TGTGCCAGCAGCTCCCAGCCGAAGGGGGGCTACACCTTC. Full variable domain (remainder filled in from reference TRBV7-2 and TRBJ1-2): GAGVSQSPSNKVTEKGKDVELRCDPISGHTALYWYRQSLGQGLEFLIYFQGNSAPDKSGLPSDRFSAERTGGSVSTLTIQRTQQEDSAVYLCASSSQPKGGYTFGSGTRLTVV.

V gene TRBV18 combines with J gene TRBJ1-5, with D perhaps matching TRBD1 (5 bases). Germline V gene sequence: CDR1 KGHSH, CDR2 LQKENI. This CDR3 spans 13 amino acids. Trimming left V 2 bases short and J 5 bases short, with 7 bases between. CDR3 protein: CASSPGAHQPQHF. The DNA for the CDR3 is TGTGCCAGCTCACCAGGGGCTCATCAGCCCCAGCATTTT.

This clone was seen only once. This chain links TRBV28 with TRBJ2-7, with D perhaps TRBD1 (5 bases). Germline-derived CDR1 and CDR2 are MDHEN and SYDVKM. V was pared by 5 bases and J by 3 bases, with 8 bases between. This CDR3 region has 12 residues. CDR3 coding DNA: TGTGCCAGCAGTGGCAGGGACTACGAGCAGTACTTC. Encoded protein: CASSGRDYEQYF.

CDR3 loop: CASSQDHLFSASLSTDTQYF. DNA for the CDR3: TGCGCCAGCAGCCAAGATCATTTGTTTTCGGCTAGCCTTAGCACAGATACGCAGTATTTT. The gene calls are TRBV4-3 and TRBJ2-3; maybe TRBD2 (5 bases). CDR3 length: 20 residues. From germline, CDR1 is LGHNA and CDR2 YSLEER. V lost 0 bases, J lost 0 bases, and 22 bases lay in between.

The V and J genes are TRBV6-2 or TRBV6-3 and TRBJ1-1, with 8 bases fitting TRBD1. Trimming removed 5 bases from V and 7 bases from J; junction bases left unmatched: 9. The length of the CDR3 is 14 residues. CDR1 is MNHEY and CDR2 is SVGEGT in the germline V gene. The CDR3 sequence: CASSRRTGHNEAFF. The CDR3 DNA reads TGTGCCAGCAGTCGTAGGACAGGGCACAATGAAGCTTTCTTT.

V is TRBV6-2 or TRBV6-3 and J is TRBJ2-7; no reliable D call. Germline V gene sequence: CDR1 MNHEY, CDR2 SVGEGT. There are 12 residues in the CDR3. V lost 4 bases and J lost 3, with 7 bases in between. The CDR3 sequence: CASSSQVYEQYF. Written as DNA, the CDR3 is TGTGCCAGCAGTTCACAAGTCTACGAGCAGTACTTC.

The chain uses TRBV7-9 and TRBJ1-1; no reliable D call. The CDR3 has 14 amino acids. V was trimmed by 2 bases and J by 1 base, leaving 8 bases between them. In germline, CDR1 is SEHNR, CDR2 FQNEAQ (reference sequence). CDR3 sequence: CASSLFAGNTEAFF. Here the CDR3 DNA reads TGTGCCAGCAGCTTATTCGCGGGGAACACTGAAGCTTTCTTT.

This clone was seen just once. The V and J genes are TRBV7-6 and TRBJ2-3, with a tentative D call TRBD2 (7 bases). V was clipped by 2 bases and J by 6 bases, with 15 bases between them. The CDR3 has 15 residues. Germline V CDR1 and CDR2: SGHVS, FNYEAQ. CDR3 in amino acids: CASSLPGGLDDTQYF. As DNA, the CDR3 is TGTGCCAGCAGCTTACCGGGGGGCTTAGACGATACGCAGTATTTT.

This chain links TRBV18 with TRBJ2-3, with TRBD2 identical over 8 bases. Germline CDR1 KGHSH, CDR2 LQKENI. CDR3 length equals 14 residues. The junction had 1 base not matched to a gene; V was cut back by 1 base and J by 4 bases. Here the CDR3 reads CASSPRGLADTQYF. For the CDR3, the DNA is TGTGCCAGCTCACCACGGGGACTAGCAGATACGCAGTATTTT.

V gene TRBV6-6 combines with J gene TRBJ2-4, with 8 bases fitting TRBD1. Unmatched junction bases numbered 7, after V lost 6 bases and J lost 9 bases. This CDR3 has 13 residues. The germline CDR1 and CDR2 sequences are MNHNY and SVGAGI (reference sequence). The CDR3 reads CASRPGQGGIQYF. Written as DNA, the CDR3 is TGTGCCAGCAGACCCGGACAGGGCGGCATTCAGTACTTC.

Of note for this clone: In the same sample, other DNA sequences code for this CDR3. The chain couples TRBV12-3 or TRBV12-4 to TRBJ1-5; D not resolved. This CDR3 has 12 residues. V was pared by 3 bases and J by 7 bases, with 7 bases between. This CDR3 is CASSFPGQPQHF. The CDR3 DNA reads as TGTGCCAGCAGTTTTCCGGGACAGCCCCAGCATTTT.

This clone was seen just once. The genes are TRBV5-4 and TRBJ2-3; tentatively, D is TRBD1 (5 bases). Germline CDR1 reads SGHNT; CDR2 reads YYREEE (reference sequence). CDR3 size: 17 residues. Trimming shortened V by 0 bases and J by 3 bases, and 17 bases separated the two germline ends. The DNA for the CDR3 is TGTGCCAGCAGCTTGGCCAATTTGCAGGGAATGACAGATACGCAGTATTTT. Protein product: CASSLANLQGMTDTQYF.

This clone was observed once. CDR3 amino acids: CSARMTYEQYF. In DNA, the CDR3 is TGCAGTGCTAGAATGACTTACGAGCAGTACTTC. The chain couples TRBV20-1 to TRBJ2-7; D not resolved. The CDR3 extends over 11 amino acids. V was clipped by 2 bases and J by 4 bases, with 6 bases between them. Germline loops: CDR1 DFQATT, CDR2 SNEGSKA (reference sequence).